This T cell receptor (beta chain) was recovered during a study of shared clonotypes between healthy human individuals. Findings and caveats of the study: Clonotypes which were not shared had lower generation probabilities than clonotypes that all four donors shared. Generally, naive subsets came out with larger estimated richness than memory subsets.

Healthy HIV-negative adults without recent acute infections or vaccinations served as donors. Deep-level settings were used for running the assay. TCRdb's copy holds only in-frame clones and misses some; the assay was immunoSEQ multiplex PCR. Here the sample spans 950,000 to 1,100,000 clones, around 82% being singletons. About this clone: Its antigen is as yet unknown.

Trimming shortened V by 8 bases and J by 2 bases, and 16 bases separated the two germline ends. This CDR3 is built from 14 residues. CDR1 and CDR2 (germline): ENHRY, SYGVKD. This chain uses TRBV10-3 with TRBJ2-7; possible D gene TRBD1, 5 bases. This clonotype originated in a man in his late teens or twenties in good health. Some clones in this sample may be carry-over from other donors' samples. Sample: memory CD4+ T cells from PBMCs. Specified subset: CD45RA-negative fraction. In nucleotides, the CDR3 is TGTGCCATCGGTCAGGGCAGGGAACCCTACGAGCAGTACTTC. It translates to CAIGQGREPYEQYF.